This TCR beta chain was obtained from a study of T cell changes during pregnancy in multiple sclerosis. Assay: immunoSEQ multiplex PCR; the TCRdb copy retains only in-frame clones and omits some. The repertoire has about 60,000 clones, approximately 90% of them found once; the top ten carry 2% to 2.5%. This CDR3 region has 15 residues. In germline, CDR1 is LNHDA, CDR2 SQIVND (reference sequence). The V end was cut by 1 base, the J end by 0 bases, with 7 bases between. This clonotype was sampled from a female donor with multiple sclerosis, enrolled in a pregnancy study. The sample here was peripheral blood, taken in the first trimester of pregnancy. J is TRBJ1-3 and V is TRBV19; D call uncertain. The CDR3 is CASSIADFSGNTIYF. Here the CDR3 DNA reads TGTGCCAGTAGTATAGCAGATTTCTCTGGAAACACCATATATTTT. The whole variable domain, filled in from reference TRBV19 and TRBJ1-3, reads DGGITQSPKYLFRKEGQNVTLSCEQNLNHDAMYWYRQDPGQGLRLIYYSQIVNDFQKGDIAEGYSVSREKKESFPLTVTSAQKNPTAFYLCASSIADFSGNTIYFGEGSWLTVV.